A selection of T cell receptor beta chains follows, all from one sample in a study of blood T cells in healthy people across ages. TCRdb passed the 5' RACE reads through MiXCR, listing each CDR3 protein once. Among 550,000 to 800,000 distinct CDR3 sequences listed, about a third were seen once. Sequenced: blood. These receptors were obtained from a woman of 80 years or more in good health. Each CDR3 is given with its conserved first and last residue.

>TRBJ2-7|TRBV7-2
CASSPLWSSYEQYF
>NA|TRBV15
CAPSRDRGLLGEQYF
>TRBJ1-2|TRBV27
CASSPYYGVNYGYTF
>TRBJ2-5|TRBV29-1
CSAWTSEKTQYF
>TRBJ2-1|TRBV5-1
CASRIGLAGASPYNEQFF
>TRBJ2-3|TRBV5-1
CASSMDGGPTDTQYF
>TRBJ2-1|TRBV3-1
CASSHNRLYNEQFF
>TRBJ2-1|TRBV20-1
CSAQRGVGDEQFF
>TRBJ1-6|TRBV12-3/TRBV12-4
CASTIGDPGSPLHF
>TRBJ1-2|TRBV18
CASSPTGGWYGYTF
>TRBJ2-1|TRBV20-1
CSAVVIAGGNEQFF
>TRBJ1-5|TRBV29-1
CSVLGQPNQPQHF
>TRBJ2-1|TRBV4-2
CASSQDLAGGQGTQFF
>TRBJ1-4|TRBV4-3
CASSLGTTTNEKLFF
>TRBJ1-4|TRBV27
CASSFQGLTNEKLFF